The entry below gives a single T cell receptor (beta chain) sequence along with its context. This record comes from a study of shared clonotypes between healthy human individuals. All donors qualified as healthy HIV-negative adults and had experienced no recent acute infections or vaccinations. Deep level was the assay's run setting. Produced via immunoSEQ multiplex PCR; TCRdb's table is partial and in-frame only. The table has about 1.5 million clones, 95% to 99% seen once. This clonotype was obtained from a man aged 25-45 years in good health. Sequencing was performed on naive CD4+ T cells sorted from blood. Specified subset: CD45RA+ positively selected.

CDR3 residues: CATQGRDQYNEQFF. CDR3 DNA: TGTGCCACCCAAGGTCGGGACCAATACAATGAGCAGTTCTTC. The genes are TRBV10-3 and TRBJ2-1; D possibly uses TRBD1 or TRBD2 (5 bases each). V was trimmed by 10 bases and J by 4 bases, leaving 17 bases between them. The CDR3 contains 14 residues. In germline, CDR1 is ENHRY, CDR2 SYGVKD.